The 23 T cell receptor beta chains below were found in one sample sequenced in a study of cytomegalovirus exposure and HLA in healthy donors. PCR was performed using 60 Vbeta and 13 Jbeta primers. This table comes from immunoSEQ multiplex PCR, and its TCRdb copy is limited to in-frame clones, with some not included. The data show approximately 120,000 clones, roughly 81% seen once. Sequencing used PBMCs. The source of these receptors is a woman aged 30 to 39 in good health and CMV-seronegative.

This clone was seen a single time. This CDR3 reads CASSVGSLTSGRYNEQFF. CDR3 nucleotides: TGTGCCAGCAGCGTAGGGAGCCTCACTAGCGGGCGCTACAATGAGCAGTTCTTC. V usage is TRBV9 and J usage is TRBJ2-1; 9 nucleotides agree with TRBD2. Germline CDR1 and CDR2: SGDLS and YYNGEE. After removal of 0 bases from V and 3 bases from J, the junction contained 10 bases not matched to a gene. CDR3 size: 18 residues.

The chain combines TRBV5-4 with TRBJ1-2, with TRBD1 as a possible D gene (6 bases). The V and J ends lost 3 bases and 2 bases respectively, with 14 bases between them. CDR3 length: 15 residues. CDR1 and CDR2 from the germline V gene are SGHNT and YYREEE (reference sequence). CDR3 DNA sequence: TGTGCCAGCAGCTCTGGACAGCTGGAGAACTATGGCTACACCTTC. Translation: CASSSGQLENYGYTF.

This CDR3 reads CASSLDRWQNQETQYF. CDR3 DNA: TGTGCCAGCAGCTTAGACAGATGGCAGAACCAAGAGACCCAGTACTTC. This chain connects TRBV7-2 to TRBJ2-5; D is ambiguous. The CDR3 runs 16 residues. The ends were cut back, 1 base at V and 0 bases at J, with 12 bases in the middle. Per the germline V gene, CDR1 is SGHTA and CDR2 is FQGNSA.

This chain uses TRBV7-2 with TRBJ2-5; 7 bases fit TRBD1. The CDR3 runs 15 residues. V lost 5 bases, J lost 5 bases, and 11 bases stayed unmatched. The germline gives CDR1 SGHTA, CDR2 FQGNSA. The CDR3 DNA is TGTGCCAGCAGCACGCAGACAGGGAATCGGGAGACCCAGTACTTC. Amino acid sequence: CASSTQTGNRETQYF.

The chain uses TRBV6-1 and TRBJ2-4; no reliable D call. The germline gives CDR1 MNHNS, CDR2 SASEGT. There are 13 residues in the CDR3. V was pared by 6 bases and J by 0 bases, with 6 bases between. The CDR3 bases are TGTGCCAGCAGAACGGTAGCCAAAAACATTCAGTACTTC. Protein: CASRTVAKNIQYF.

The chain is built from TRBV30 and TRBJ1-4, with 8 bases lining up with TRBD1. The CDR3 extends over 13 amino acids. Germline V CDR1 and CDR2: GTSNPN, SVGIG (reference sequence). Trimming removed 5 bases from V and 8 bases from J; junction bases left unmatched: 7. The CDR3 DNA reads as TGTGCCTGGGACAGGGGCCGGGGGGAAAAACTGTTTTTT. Encoded protein: CAWDRGRGEKLFF.

This rearrangement joins TRBV6-5 to TRBJ2-5; 14 positions agree with TRBD2. Germline CDR1 is MNHEY and CDR2 is SVGAGI. The trim removed 4 bases at V and 2 bases at J, leaving 3 bases unmatched. The CDR3 sequence is 16 residues long. CDR3 protein: CASSWTSGGSQETQYF. The CDR3 DNA follows: TGTGCCAGCAGTTGGACTAGCGGGGGGTCTCAAGAGACCCAGTACTTC.

The genes are TRBV6-6 and TRBJ1-6; D perhaps matches TRBD1 (5 bases). This CDR3 has 13 residues. Trimming shortened V by 7 bases and J by 11 bases, and 15 bases separated the two germline ends. Germline CDR1 is MNHNY and CDR2 is SVGAGI (reference sequence). The DNA of the CDR3 is TGTGCCAGCAAAGACAGCTTAATTACACCCCTCCACTTT. Its translation is CASKDSLITPLHF.

The chain joins TRBV19 to TRBJ1-2, with 7 bases identical to TRBD1. In germline, CDR1 is LNHDA, CDR2 SQIVND (reference sequence). This CDR3 spans 16 amino acids. Trimming took 4 bases from V and 5 from J; bases not matched to a gene: 13. CDR3 nucleotide sequence: TGTGCCAGTAGTAGCCGTACAGGGGATTCGGAGTATGGCTACACCTTC. This codes for CASSSRTGDSEYGYTF.

The chain is built from TRBV18 and TRBJ2-7; D possibly corresponds to TRBD1 (6 bases). Germline V gene sequence: CDR1 KGHSH, CDR2 LQKENI. V lost 5 bases to trimming and J lost 3 bases, with 14 bases between them. The CDR3 is made up of 14 amino acids. The CDR3 reads CASSELGGHYEQYF. Written as DNA, the CDR3 is TGTGCCAGCTCAGAGTTAGGGGGTCACTACGAGCAGTACTTC.

Turning to this clone: Additional DNA sequences in this sample encode the identical CDR3. The chain joins TRBV4-1 to TRBJ2-1, with 9 nucleotides matching TRBD2. Per germline, CDR1 MGHRA and CDR2 YSYEKL. This CDR3 is built from 16 residues. Trimming removed 1 base from V and 4 bases from J; junction bases left unmatched: 5. DNA for the CDR3: TGCGCCAGCAGCCAAGTCCGACTAGCGGTTTACAATGAGCAGTTCTTC. Protein: CASSQVRLAVYNEQFF.

The chain links TRBV5-4 to TRBJ2-1, with 8 nucleotides matching TRBD2. J gave up 7 bases and V 0 bases, and 9 bases lay outside the gene matches. The CDR3 runs to 16 residues. Per the germline V gene, CDR1 is SGHNT and CDR2 is YYREEE (reference sequence). The CDR3 loop reads CASSLDWGLGVNEQFF. CDR3 bases: TGTGCCAGCAGCTTGGATTGGGGACTAGGTGTAAATGAGCAGTTCTTC.

The rearrangement links TRBV5-1 to TRBJ2-2; D possibly corresponds to TRBD2 (6 bases). CDR1 SGHRS and CDR2 YFSETQ come from the germline V gene. The CDR3 covers 16 residues. V was cut by 2 bases and J by 1 base, with 12 bases left in between. The CDR3 nucleotides read TGCGCCAGCAGCTTCCGGGGGAGCCTGAACACCGGGGAGCTGTTTTTT. Protein: CASSFRGSLNTGELFF.

Here the CDR3 DNA reads TGTGCCACCAGCAGCTCCTGGACAGGAAGCTCCTACGAGCAGTACTTC. Encoded protein: CATSSSWTGSSYEQYF. The gene calls are TRBV15 and TRBJ2-5, with 7 nucleotides matching TRBD1. The DNA matches TRBJ2-7 better at its end, which makes the J call doubtful. The CDR3 runs to 16 residues. The germline V gene encodes CDR1 LNHNV and CDR2 YYDKDF (reference sequence).

V is TRBV30 and J is TRBJ2-7, with D possibly matching TRBD1 (6 bases). This CDR3 region has 12 residues. From germline, CDR1 is GTSNPN and CDR2 SVGIG (reference sequence). V was trimmed by 3 bases and J by 1 base, leaving 7 bases between them. This CDR3 is CAWRGGSYEQYF. DNA for the CDR3: TGTGCCTGGAGAGGGGGTTCCTACGAGCAGTACTTC. The full variable domain, with the rest looked up from reference TRBV30 and TRBJ2-7, is SQTIHQWPATLVQPVGSPLSLECTVEGTSNPNLYWYRQAAGRGLQLLFYSVGIGQISSEVPQNLSASRPQDRQFILSSKKLLLSDSGFYLCAWRGGSYEQYFGPGTRLTVT.

The count of this clone is one. The chain employs TRBV4-1 and TRBJ1-2; no definite D call. Trimming shortened V by 1 base and J by 3 bases, and 6 bases separated the two germline ends. The CDR3 runs to 13 residues. Per the germline V gene, CDR1 is MGHRA and CDR2 is YSYEKL. The CDR3 DNA follows: TGCGCCAGCAGCCAAGGAGTAGACTATGGCTACACCTTC. Protein sequence: CASSQGVDYGYTF.

The chain employs TRBV6-5 and TRBJ2-5; D possibly corresponds to TRBD2 (5 bases). CDR3 length: 14 amino acids. V gave up 6 bases and J gave up 4 bases, with 15 bases separating them. Germline CDR1 MNHEY, CDR2 SVGAGI. For the CDR3, the DNA is TGTGCCAGCAGCCGCTGGGGAGTGAGAGAGACCCAGTACTTC. This translates into CASSRWGVRETQYF.

This chain joins TRBV7-2 and TRBJ2-3, with TRBD2 identical over 9 bases. V shed 0 bases and J 1 base; nucleotides not matched to a gene: 2. Germline V gene lookup returns CDR1 SGHTA and CDR2 FQGNSA. This CDR3 region has 16 residues. DNA of the CDR3: TGTGCCAGCAGCTTAGCGCCTAGCGGGGGCACAGATACGCAGTATTTT. Amino acid sequence: CASSLAPSGGTDTQYF.

The CDR3 sequence: CASSLVSRASEQFF. The CDR3 nucleotides are TGTGCCAGCAGCTTGGTTTCCAGAGCGAGTGAGCAGTTCTTC. The rearrangement uses TRBV5-6 and TRBJ2-1, with D uncertain. Trimming pared 0 bases from V and 9 bases from J, leaving 13 bases between. The CDR3 has 14 residues. CDR1 is SGHDT, CDR2 YYEEEE, per germline.

The V call is TRBV5-1, the J call TRBJ2-1, with 7 bases that match TRBD2. Germline CDR1 reads SGHRS; CDR2 reads YFSETQ. The CDR3 has 14 amino acids. The J segment lost 7 bases and the V segment lost 0 bases, leaving 4 bases of the junction unmatched. The CDR3 sequence: CASSLVGRGNEQFF. As DNA, the CDR3 is TGCGCCAGCAGCTTGGTAGGGCGGGGGAATGAGCAGTTCTTC.

This rearrangement joins TRBV7-9 to TRBJ1-5; 9 nucleotides align to TRBD1. Germline V lookup: CDR1 SEHNR, CDR2 FQNEAQ (reference sequence). This CDR3 is 14 amino acids long. V lost 4 bases, J lost 7 bases, and 5 bases stayed unmatched. The CDR3 here is CASSSTGGSQPQHF. DNA for the CDR3: TGTGCCAGCAGCTCCACAGGGGGCAGCCAGCCCCAGCATTTT.

The chain combines TRBV10-1 with TRBJ2-7, with TRBD2 matching over 13 bases. Germline V gene data show CDR1 as WNHNN and CDR2 as SYGVQD (reference sequence). This CDR3 has 17 residues. With V trimmed by 6 bases and J by 2 bases, 10 bases remained unmatched. The CDR3 DNA is TGCGCCAGCAGCCTCGGACTAGCGGGAGCGAGCACCTACGAGCAGTACTTC. Encoded protein: CASSLGLAGASTYEQYF.

This chain links TRBV6-1 with TRBJ2-6; D is perhaps TRBD2 (6 bases). This CDR3 is built from 20 residues. The germline V and J ends were trimmed by 4 bases and 4 bases, with 26 bases remaining between them. Germline lookup yields CDR1 MNHNS and CDR2 SASEGT. This CDR3 reads CASSVRGEIPIGSGANVLTF. CDR3 bases: TGTGCCAGCAGTGTTCGCGGGGAGATCCCCATCGGGAGCGGGGCCAACGTCCTGACTTTC.